The T cell receptor (beta chain) described here comes from a study of beta chain features in type 1 diabetes. In germline, CDR1 is GTSNPN, CDR2 SVGIG (reference sequence). V shed 3 bases and J shed 1 base, with 13 bases lying between them. The CDR3 length is 15 residues. As regards this clone: The antigen is undetermined.

CD4+ naive, central memory, regulatory and stem cell-like memory cells were sorted via CD45RO/CCR7/CD25/CD127/CD95/CD27. The sequenced template was cDNA made from the entire isolated RNA. Only in-frame clones appear in the TCRdb table, and some are missing; sequencing was by immunoSEQ multiplex PCR. The sample holds under 200,000 clones, 9% to 10% seen once. The study, taken as a whole, reports: The naive, central memory and Treg TCRB repertoires looked more alike in patients than they did in healthy donors. Fewer insertions but more deletions were seen at VDJ junctions in type 1 diabetes patients. Researchers report that Type 1 diabetes patients had moderately but significantly shorter TCRB CDR3s across all four CD4+ subsets.

Sequencing was carried out using central memory CD4+ T cells from blood. The origin of this receptor is a young woman in good health. The chain has TRBV30 and TRBJ1-3, with D unclear. CDR3 DNA: TGTGCCTGGAGGAATCGGTTGCTATCTGGAAACACCATATATTTT. Protein product: CAWRNRLLSGNTIYF.